One and the same sample provided the 2 T cell receptor beta chains below, sequenced in a study of blood T cell repertoires in COVID-19 (dated by TCRdb to the early 2020s). Preparation of the library involved the immunoSEQ multiplex PCR assay. The source is immuneACCESS, and TCRdb retained only in-frame sequences with V and J called. Part of the clones is not carried over; for the studies checked, unresolved V genes explain less than half of this, and the remainder is unexplained. The sample records around 250,000 clones, approximately 80% of which are singletons. In total, the top ten clones hold approximately 5% of the sample. The source material was PBMCs or T cells enriched from blood (not recorded which). The receptors originated from a man aged 35 to 55 who had been exposed to COVID-19.

This clone was seen more than once but under ten times. The chain uses TRBV6-6 and TRBJ2-7; TRBD2 is a possible D gene (6 bases). CDR1 is MNHNY, CDR2 SVGAGI, per germline (reference sequence). V was trimmed by 4 bases and J by 9 bases, leaving 13 bases between them. This CDR3 is 12 amino acids long. The CDR3 protein is CASSSLAARQYF. The CDR3 DNA is TGTGCCAGCAGTTCACTAGCTGCAAGGCAGTACTTC.

The chain has TRBV4-1 and TRBJ2-2; TRBD1 matches at 9 bases. This CDR3 has 17 residues. The V gene's germline CDR1 is MGHRA and CDR2 YSYEKL. J lost 3 bases, V lost 3 bases, and 8 bases had no gene match. CDR3 sequence: CASSHSKQGADTGELFF. The CDR3 DNA reads TGCGCCAGCAGCCACTCGAAACAGGGGGCTGACACCGGGGAGCTGTTTTTT.